Following are 22 T cell receptor beta chains from one sample sequenced in a study of blood T cell repertoires in COVID-19. Here immunoSEQ multiplex PCR was the method, and the copy in TCRdb shows in-frame clones only, minus some. In the table there are some 310,000 clones, almost 90% of which are singletons. Sequencing used peripheral blood. These receptors all stem from a woman aged 35 to 49 with COVID-19, enrolled during active disease.

Concerning this clone: This sample also contains other DNA sequences that code for the same CDR3. The gene calls are TRBV12-3 or TRBV12-4 and TRBJ2-2; the D gene is possibly TRBD2 (5 bases). The CDR3 runs to 13 residues. V was trimmed by 1 base and J by 5 bases, leaving 5 bases between them. CDR3 DNA sequence: TGTGCCAGCAGTTTAGGCGGGACCGGGGAGCTGTTTTTT. Its translation: CASSLGGTGELFF.

The chain is built from TRBV11-2 and TRBJ1-2; no reliable D call. The CDR3 runs to 15 residues. The ends were cut back, 1 base at V and 8 bases at J, with 17 bases in the middle. In germline, CDR1 is SGHAT, CDR2 FQNNGV. CDR3 residues: CASSLASTWAGGYTF. The CDR3 bases are TGTGCCAGCAGCTTAGCCTCCACATGGGCGGGGGGCTACACCTTC.

This chain joins TRBV6-6 and TRBJ1-5, with D perhaps matching TRBD1 (6 bases). The CDR3 is made up of 15 amino acids. Germline CDR1 and CDR2: MNHNY and SVGAGI (reference sequence). The germline V and J ends were trimmed by 8 bases and 0 bases, with 14 bases remaining between them. In nucleotides, the CDR3 is TGTGCCAGCCGATTGGGGGCCCATAGCAATCAGCCCCAGCATTTT. This translates into CASRLGAHSNQPQHF.

This chain joins TRBV7-2 and TRBJ1-2; weak D call: TRBD1 (5 bases). Trimming took off 1 base at V and 8 bases at J, with 14 bases between the two ends. The V gene's germline CDR1 is SGHTA and CDR2 FQGNSA. The CDR3 has 14 amino acids. The CDR3: CASSLVGQGGGYTF. DNA of the CDR3: TGTGCCAGCAGCTTAGTCGGCCAGGGTGGAGGCTACACCTTC.

CDR3 bases: TGTGCCAGCAGCCAAGTCGGGGGGCTTGGAGGAAACACCATATATTTT. Residues: CASSQVGGLGGNTIYF. The genes are TRBV14 and TRBJ1-3; TRBD1 is a possible D gene (6 bases). The CDR3 consists of 16 residues. Germline-derived CDR1 and CDR2 are SGHDN and FVKESK. Trimming took off 1 base at V and 4 bases at J, with 14 bases between the two ends.

In DNA form, the CDR3 reads TGTGCCAGCAGCAGTAGGCAGGGGGGCGGCGGCTATGGCTACACCTTC. Its protein product is CASSSRQGGGGYGYTF. This chain uses TRBV7-2 with TRBJ1-2; TRBD1 matches 7 bases. V gave up 5 bases and J gave up 4 bases; unmatched junction bases: 13. The CDR3 contains 16 residues. Germline CDR1 and CDR2: SGHTA and FQGNSA.

The gene calls are TRBV21-1 and TRBJ2-7; the table's D call, TRBD1, has no DNA check behind it. TRBV21-1 counts as a pseudogene. This CDR3 comprises 15 residues. The CDR3 reads CASSTQGASPYEQYF. The CDR3 DNA follows: TGTGCCAGCAGCACACAGGGCGCCTCCCCGTACGAGCAGTACTTC.

The chain carries TRBV5-1 and TRBJ2-7, with D tentatively TRBD1 (7 bases). V was cut by 0 bases and J by 1 base, with 11 bases left in between. Germline CDR1 and CDR2: SGHRS and YFSETQ. CDR3 size: 15 residues. This chain's CDR3 is CASSLEAGGSYEQYF. Written as DNA, the CDR3 is TGCGCCAGCAGCTTGGAGGCAGGGGGGTCCTACGAGCAGTACTTC.

This chain connects TRBV6-2 or TRBV6-3 to TRBJ1-3; no firm D call. The CDR3 contains 15 residues. Germline V gene data show CDR1 as MNHEY and CDR2 as SVGEGT. With 2 bases removed from V and 0 bases from J, the gap between germline ends came to 8 bases. The CDR3 loop reads CASSYGVFSGNTIYF. CDR3 coding DNA: TGTGCCAGCAGTTACGGAGTGTTCTCTGGAAACACCATATATTTT.

The chain joins TRBV7-8 to TRBJ2-7, with no clear D. This CDR3 has 15 residues. Per the germline V gene, CDR1 is SGHVS and CDR2 is FQNEAQ. Between the trimmed V and J ends, which lost 1 base and 0 bases, there was a span of 10 bases. The CDR3 reads CASSLDTWSSYEQYF. CDR3 in DNA: TGTGCCAGCAGCTTAGATACATGGAGCTCCTACGAGCAGTACTTC.

J is TRBJ1-2 and V is TRBV28; D is undetermined. Germline V gene sequence: CDR1 MDHEN, CDR2 SYDVKM. Deletions cut 4 bases from V and 4 bases from J, with 10 bases between. This CDR3 contains 13 residues. The CDR3 bases are TGTGCCAGCAGTTCGCTAATAATCTATGGCTACACCTTC. Amino acid sequence: CASSSLIIYGYTF.

This clone was counted a few times. The sample contains more than one DNA sequence encoding this CDR3. This rearrangement joins TRBV28 to TRBJ1-2, with D possibly TRBD1 on 6 matching bases. The CDR3 is made up of 13 amino acids. Trimming took off 2 bases at V and 4 bases at J, with 8 bases between the two ends. Germline CDR1 MDHEN, CDR2 SYDVKM. The CDR3 DNA reads as TGTGCCAGCAGTTTAGGCAGGGGCTATGGCTACACCTTC. Amino acid sequence: CASSLGRGYGYTF.

This chain links TRBV10-3 with TRBJ2-1; the match to TRBD2 covers 8 bases. The CDR3 totals 12 residues. J was trimmed by 7 bases and V by 8 bases; bases with no gene match: 4. Per the germline V gene, CDR1 is ENHRY and CDR2 is SYGVKD. CDR3 region: CAIGREGNEQFF. The CDR3 DNA is TGTGCCATCGGTCGGGAGGGTAATGAGCAGTTCTTC.

The chain employs TRBV5-4 and TRBJ1-1, with D possibly matching TRBD1 (6 bases). Per the germline V gene, CDR1 is SGHNT and CDR2 is YYREEE (reference sequence). V was cut by 1 base and J by 4 bases, with 14 bases left in between. The CDR3 loop spans 15 amino acids. The CDR3 DNA sequence: TGTGCCAGCAGCTTGTTAGGACAGTACTTCACTGAAGCTTTCTTT. Translating it yields CASSLLGQYFTEAFF.

The gene calls are TRBV7-9 and TRBJ2-5; 7 positions agree with TRBD2. Trimming cost V 4 bases and J 14 bases; bases outside gene matches: 13. The germline V gene has CDR1 SEHNR and CDR2 FQNEAQ (reference sequence). This CDR3 is 13 amino acids long. The CDR3 DNA is TGTGCCAGCAGCTCACCCCTGGGTAGCGGGCCCTACTTC. Translating gives CASSSPLGSGPYF.

V usage is TRBV28 and J usage is TRBJ1-1; D is possibly TRBD1 (5 bases). The germline V and J ends were trimmed by 4 bases and 5 bases, with 17 bases remaining between them. This CDR3 has 15 amino acids. Germline loops: CDR1 MDHEN, CDR2 SYDVKM. The CDR3 region has the DNA TGTGCCAGCAGTTCCCACGGGGGAAAAGGGACTGAAGCTTTCTTT. Translated, it gives CASSSHGGKGTEAFF.

This chain joins TRBV20-1 and TRBJ1-3, with a tentative D call TRBD1 (5 bases). This CDR3 is 15 amino acids long. Germline lookup yields CDR1 DFQATT and CDR2 SNEGSKA (reference sequence). The V and J ends lost 3 bases and 0 bases respectively, with 12 bases between them. DNA for the CDR3: TGCAGTGCTAGTTTGGACAACAGCTCTGGAAACACCATATATTTT. It codes for CSASLDNSSGNTIYF.

The chain couples TRBV7-9 to TRBJ1-2, with TRBD1 matching over 10 bases. Germline loops: CDR1 SEHNR, CDR2 FQNEAQ (reference sequence). With V trimmed by 5 bases and J by 4 bases, 4 bases remained unmatched. CDR3 length: 14 residues. For the CDR3, the DNA is TGTGCCAGCAGCGACAGGGGGCTCGGCTATGGCTACACCTTC. Translated, it gives CASSDRGLGYGYTF.

The V gene is TRBV10-3, the J gene TRBJ1-3; D gene unclear. The germline gives CDR1 ENHRY, CDR2 SYGVKD. The CDR3 spans 16 residues. In DNA, the CDR3 is TGTGCTTGTACGAGTTCACCGGGATTTAGTGGAAACACCATATATTTT. Protein: CACTSSPGFSGNTIYF.

The chain uses TRBV18 and TRBJ2-5; D is undetermined. The CDR3 is 15 amino acids. V lost 2 bases and J lost 5, with 15 bases in between. CDR1 and CDR2 from the germline V gene are KGHSH and LQKENI. The CDR3 DNA is TGTGCCAGCTCACCAAACCCTAGTCGCTCGGAGACCCAGTACTTC. Translation: CASSPNPSRSETQYF. Combining the CDR3 with reference TRBV18 and TRBJ2-5 gives the whole variable domain NAGVMQNPRHLVRRRGQEARLRCSPMKGHSHVYWYRQLPEEGLKFMVYLQKENIIDESGMPKERFSAEFPKEGPSILRIQQVVRGDSAAYFCASSPNPSRSETQYFGPGTRLLVL.

The gene calls are TRBV24-1 and TRBJ1-2; D is undetermined. Per germline, CDR1 KGHDR and CDR2 SFDVKD. Trimming took off 5 bases at V and 4 bases at J, with 10 bases between the two ends. CDR3 length: 13 amino acids. This CDR3 reads CATSVGTSYGYTF. The CDR3 region has the DNA TGTGCCACCAGTGTGGGCACTAGCTATGGCTACACCTTC.

In its sample, this clone was seen once. The chain combines TRBV5-1 with TRBJ1-1, with 7 nucleotides matching TRBD1. After removal of 2 bases from V and 0 bases from J, the junction contained 10 bases not matched to a gene. Germline CDR1 and CDR2: SGHRS and YFSETQ. The CDR3 contains 17 residues. The CDR3 DNA reads as TGCGCCAGCAGCTTTACAGGGGACCGCCATTTGAACACTGAAGCTTTCTTT. This sequence encodes CASSFTGDRHLNTEAFF.